The rows below give T cell receptor beta chains drawn from one sample of a study of early stage breast cancer tumors. Data came from immunoSEQ multiplex PCR; TCRdb stores just in-frame clones and leaves some out. The repertoire holds over 7,000 clones, with approximately 75% as singletons. Sequencing used normal breast tissue next to the tumor. All receptors derive from a person between 60 and 69 years old with breast cancer. The conserved cysteine and the conserved F or W are not part of the CDR3 here.

cdr3_length	v_call	j_call	cdr3_aa
12	TRBV19	TRBJ1-2	ASSIEYRTPLLH
11	TRBV14	TRBJ1-2	ASSQDNRVGYT
13	TRBV21-1	TRBJ2-5	ASSLGGAQQETQY
15	TRBV18	TRBJ1-4	ASSRSDSVLDNEKLF
13	TRBV14	TRBJ1-1	ASSQEHLFLPEAF
11	TRBV7-3	TRBJ1-1	ASSPTGGTEAF
13	TRBV28	TRBJ1-1	ASSERQGRGTEAF
14	TRBV11-1	TRBJ2-1	ASAILGRGGADEQF
13	TRBV19	TRBJ2-3	ASREGLFSTDTQY
13	TRBV28	TRBJ2-7	ASSIIAGGSYEQY
12	TRBV6-1	TRBJ2-3	ASSGDSDADTQY
10	TRBV2	TRBJ1-2	ASLQGNYGYT
12	TRBV25-1	TRBJ1-1	ATASGQGRTEAF
11	TRBV7-9	TRBJ1-1	ASSLQGPTEAF
12	TRBV5-1	TRBJ2-7	ASSSGLAGGEQY
8	TRBV28	TRBJ2-1	ASRHNEQF
16	TRBV7-9	TRBJ2-1	ASSLGFRGLSIDNEQF
14	TRBV25-1	TRBJ1-5	ASNLPSGGGKRPQH
14	TRBV12-5	TRBJ1-1	ASGLGQGMRGTEAF
12	TRBV27	TRBJ2-7	ASSPRGVPYEQY
13	TRBV6-6	TRBJ1-2	ASSYSTGVNYGYT
11	TRBV6-5	TRBJ1-6	ASRATGHSPLH
12	TRBV5-8	TRBJ2-7	ASSLSGTGNEQY
14	TRBV7-8	TRBJ1-3	ASSYHRDQTGNTIY
14	TRBV28	TRBJ1-6	ASSLSPTGRHSPLH
12	TRBV2	TRBJ2-2	ASGREVTAGELF
13	TRBV11-3	TRBJ2-7	ASSLDLTTAYEQY
15	TRBV4-2	TRBJ1-5	ASSQAGGLGSNQPQH
13	TRBV27	TRBJ1-1	ASSQTRGANTEAF
11	TRBV15	TRBJ1-2	ATSLRSGLGYT
12	TRBV4-1	TRBJ1-2	ASSPPTGTYGYT
18	TRBV6-1	TRBJ2-7	ASSELTRGYGIPGYYEQY
11	TRBV6-1	TRBJ2-1	ASSEHRYNEQF
11	TRBV6-4	TRBJ1-2	ASSPGQNYGYT
11	TRBV29-1	TRBJ2-1	TANGGLPGEQF
10	TRBV28	TRBJ2-7	ASSFPPYEQY
14	TRBV6-4	TRBJ2-1	ASSDRGGGAYNEQF
12	TRBV14	TRBJ2-7	ASSQALQGNEQY
13	TRBV7-9	TRBJ2-6	ASSYGGTGANVLT
10	TRBV15	TRBJ1-1	ATSRDPPLAF
16	TRBV19	TRBJ2-7	ASSITGTSGRSSYEQY